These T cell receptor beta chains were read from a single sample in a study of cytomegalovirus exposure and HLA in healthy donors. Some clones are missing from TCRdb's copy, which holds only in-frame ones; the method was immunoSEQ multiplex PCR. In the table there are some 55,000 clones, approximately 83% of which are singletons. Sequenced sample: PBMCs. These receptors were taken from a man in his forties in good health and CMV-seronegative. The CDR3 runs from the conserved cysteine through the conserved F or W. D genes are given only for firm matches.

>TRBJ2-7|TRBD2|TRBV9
CASSPSGGPSYEQYF
TGTGCCAGCAGCCCGAGCGGGGGGCCCTCCTACGAGCAGTACTTC
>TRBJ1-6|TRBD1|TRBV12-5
CASGLFPGQYNSPLHF
TGTGCTAGTGGTTTATTTCCGGGACAGTATAATTCACCCCTCCACTTT
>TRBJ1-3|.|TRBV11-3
CASSLVFGSAGNTIYF
TGTGCCAGCAGCTTAGTATTTGGCAGCGCTGGAAACACCATATATTTT
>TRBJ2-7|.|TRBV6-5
CASTSNHPMYEQYF
TGTGCCAGCACCTCTAACCATCCAATGTACGAGCAGTACTTC
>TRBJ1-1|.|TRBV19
CASSISRNTEAFF
TGTGCCAGTAGTATTAGCCGGAACACTGAAGCTTTCTTT
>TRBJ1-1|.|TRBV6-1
CASSERQGGEAFF
TGTGCCAGCAGTGAAAGGCAGGGAGGTGAAGCTTTCTTT
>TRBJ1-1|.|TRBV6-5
CASRRGFMNTEAFF
TGTGCCAGCAGGCGCGGTTTTATGAACACTGAAGCTTTCTTT
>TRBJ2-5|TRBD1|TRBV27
CASSRGQPKETQYF
TGTGCCAGCAGTAGGGGACAGCCAAAAGAGACCCAGTACTTC
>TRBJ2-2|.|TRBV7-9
CASSLALTGELFF
TGTGCCAGCAGCTTAGCGTTAACCGGGGAGCTGTTTTTT
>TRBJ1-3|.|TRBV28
CASSPPGGAGNTIYF
TGTGCCAGCAGTCCCCCCGGGGGTGCTGGAAACACCATATATTTT
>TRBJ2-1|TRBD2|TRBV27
CASGSSSGGGSFSEQFF
TGTGCCAGCGGGTCCTCTAGCGGGGGGGGTAGTTTTAGTGAGCAGTTCTTC
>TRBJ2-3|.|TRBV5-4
CASSSLATDTQYF
TGTGCCAGCAGCTCGTTAGCCACAGATACGCAGTATTTT
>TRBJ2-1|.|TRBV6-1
CASSEPFTGQWYNEQFF
TGTGCCAGCAGTGAACCTTTCACAGGACAGTGGTACAATGAGCAGTTCTTC
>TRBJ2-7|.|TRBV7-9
CASSFRGEQYF
TGTGCCAGCAGCTTCCGAGGGGAGCAGTACTTC
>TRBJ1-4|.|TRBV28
CASSRTGGREKLFF
TGTGCCAGCAGCCGGACGGGGGGCCGTGAAAAACTGTTTTTT
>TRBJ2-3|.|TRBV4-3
CASSQEVWPSTDTQYF
TGCGCCAGCAGCCAAGAGGTTTGGCCGAGCACAGATACGCAGTATTTT
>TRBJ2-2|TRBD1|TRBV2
CASNWQGVRGKDTGELFF
TGTGCCTCCAACTGGCAGGGGGTACGGGGAAAGGACACCGGGGAGCTGTTTTTT
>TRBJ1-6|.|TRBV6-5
CASRRRWDMSSPLHF
TGTGCCAGCAGACGACGCTGGGACATGTCATCACCCCTCCACTTT
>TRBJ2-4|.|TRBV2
CASSESGVVAKNIQYF
TGTGCCAGCAGTGAATCCGGGGTCGTAGCCAAAAACATTCAGTACTTC
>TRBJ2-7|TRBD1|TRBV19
CASSRTGIPYEQYF
TGTGCCAGTAGTAGGACAGGGATTCCCTACGAGCAGTACTTC
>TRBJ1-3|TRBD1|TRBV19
CASSSTGGGNTIYF
TGTGCCAGTAGTTCAACAGGGGGTGGAAACACCATATATTTT
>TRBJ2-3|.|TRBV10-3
CAISESRGDTQYF
TGTGCCATCAGTGAGTCAAGGGGGGATACGCAGTATTTT
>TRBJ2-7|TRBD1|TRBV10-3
CAVRGDRDNEQYF
TGTGCCGTAAGAGGGGACAGGGACAACGAGCAGTACTTC
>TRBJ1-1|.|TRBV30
CAWSRPIGVTEAFF
TGTGCCTGGAGCCGCCCCATAGGAGTCACTGAAGCTTTCTTT
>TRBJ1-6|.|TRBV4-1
CASSQDLASYSPLHF
TGCGCCAGCAGCCAAGATCTGGCCAGTTATTCACCCCTCCACTTT
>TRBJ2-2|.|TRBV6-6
CASSYSRGGELFF
TGTGCCAGCAGTTACTCCAGGGGTGGGGAGCTGTTTTTT
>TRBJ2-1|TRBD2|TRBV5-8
CASSPTTSGDEQFF
TGTGCCAGCAGCCCTACGACTAGCGGGGATGAGCAGTTCTTC
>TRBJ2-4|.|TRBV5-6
CASSFGQNNIQYF
TGTGCCAGCAGCTTCGGACAGAACAACATTCAGTACTTC